In its sample, the clone carrying this TCR beta chain was seen many times. No antigen is known for it. These data are taken from a study of neurological immune-mediated disorders. Sequencing runs each generated in excess of 170 million TCR-beta sequences derived from 15-18 subjects. Each CDR3 protein is one row after TCRdb ran MiXCR on the 5' RACE reads. This table holds approximately 30,000 distinct CDR3 sequences, over 12% found once. CDR3 length: 16 amino acids. V shed 0 bases, J shed 4 bases, and the junction held 4 bases outside the gene matches. Germline CDR1 is SGHRS and CDR2 is YFSETQ. Study conclusions and caveats: Patients with HTLV-1-associated myelopathy showed the most TCR clonal expansion. Those with multiple sclerosis showed the least, falling below healthy controls.

This clonotype originated in a man aged 65 to 85 in good health. Sequenced: PBMCs. This chain uses TRBV5-1 with TRBJ2-1, with 10 bases identical to TRBD2. This chain's CDR3 is CASSLELAGEYNEQFF. CDR3 DNA: TGCGCCAGCAGCTTGGAGCTAGCGGGGGAGTACAATGAGCAGTTCTTC. Full variable domain (rest looked up from reference TRBV5-1 and TRBJ2-1): KAGVTQTPRYLIKTRGQQVTLSCSPISGHRSVSWYQQTPGQGLQFLFEYFSETQRNKGNFPGRFSGRQFSNSRSEMNVSTLELGDSALYLCASSLELAGEYNEQFFGPGTRLTVL.